This T cell receptor (beta chain) was sequenced during a study of spatial heterogeneity in lung cancer (dated by TCRdb to about 2019). Regarding the complete study: Beta-chain transcripts were consistently detected in greater numbers than alpha-chain transcripts, which likely reflected higher beta-chain transcript abundance. Nonsynonymous mutation counts, determined by whole-exome sequencing of tumor tissue, were related to features of the TCR repertoire. In the raw uncorrected reads, each unique combination of TCR and UMI appeared more than ten times on average. In tumor regions, TCR transcript counts showed a strong correlation with a T cell transcriptional module score from matched bulk RNA-seq. At surgery, hundreds of tumor regions, almost 65 matched nontumor lung samples and about 56 PBMC samples were TCR-sequenced for both alpha and beta chains. In non-small cell lung cancer, the study made a quantitative comparison of TCR alpha and beta repertoires among multiple tumor regions, matched nontumor lung and blood.

Library prep was done by 5' RACE. Sequencer: NextSeq 500. To allow correction of PCR and sequencing errors, the TCR library protocol tagged every TCR cDNA molecule with a unique molecular identifier. In the authors' own workflow: TCR identification, UMI-based error correction and CDR3 extraction were all carried out with Decombinator tools. Expanded TCRs were defined as those above a frequency of 2 per 1,000, corresponding to the top 1% of the tumor frequency distribution. Expanded tumor TCRs statistically deemed absent (corrected P<0.05) from at least one tumor region were classed as regional, and all other expanded tumor TCRs were classed as ubiquitous. Rényi diversity was computed with the R vegan package after subsampling each repertoire 100 times to 5,000 TCRs. To build CDR3 similarity networks, amino acid triplet string-kernel similarity was used, and CDR3s were connected when their pairwise similarity was above 0.82. Using fastp at Q25 and MiXCR, TCRdb reprocessed the public reads and kept productive beta chains. For every CDR3 protein sequence, its rows merge into one entry that carries the most common genes and DNA. The V and J calls come from TCRdb's annotation, not from the publication. In all, the sample holds about 9,900 distinct CDR3 sequences, and approximately 6.3% of those were seen once. Of the sample, about 7.1% is held by the ten largest clones.

This clonotype was counted only a few times. The antigen it recognizes is unknown. Base qualities are missing; no much larger clone stands one base away. Overall study outcomes, separate from this receptor: Confirming at a functional level the hypothesis that regional TCRs recognize regional mutations was considered to require additional single-cell paired TCR alpha and beta sequencing. TCR-seq coverage of tumor T cells was estimated to be only approximately 7% for alpha chains and roughly 13% for beta chains. Counts of ubiquitous and regional expanded TCRs correlated with counts of ubiquitous and regional nonsynonymous mutations, respectively. The tumor nonsynonymous mutation count correlated with the number of expanded alpha and beta TCRs within the tumor.

The CDR3 has 15 amino acids, counting the end cysteine and phenylalanine. CDR3 DNA is the only sequence kept; it has 45 bases, read in frame from the first base. Reading the germline V gene gives CDR1 SGHRS and CDR2 YFSETQ. The junction shows trimming of 1 base on V and 1 base on J, plus 11 bases between the germline ends. Read against the paper, the sample's time point label means: sample taken at primary tumor resection. Samples were obtained from about 75 patients with early-stage, untreated non-small cell lung cancer from the lung TRACERx cohort. Whole RNA extracted from tumor and nontumor lung tissue, or from cryopreserved PBMC samples, was used for TCR sequencing without cell sorting. Patients were selected for TCR sequencing only if sufficient RNA was available from at least two tumor regions. Tumor and adjacent nontumor lung specimens were reviewed by a lung pathologist before selection.

The chain links TRBV5-1 with TRBJ1-1; TRBD1 is perhaps the D gene, given 5 matching bases. The source of this sequence is a female donor with early-stage non-small cell lung cancer. The sample in question was lung tumor tissue, obtained at surgery. The DNA is as follows: TGCGCCAGCAGCTTGCAGGCAGGGCAGAACACTGAAGCTTTCTTT. Its protein product is CASSLQAGQNTEAFF.